There are many counts of the clone carrying this TCR beta chain. What it binds is unknown. The data derive from a study of neurological immune-mediated disorders. TCRdb re-analysed the 5' RACE reads in MiXCR, keeping a single row per CDR3 protein. The sample records 55,000 to 65,000 distinct CDR3 sequences, roughly 3.5% being singletons. Trimming took 5 bases from V and 5 from J; bases not matched to a gene: 12. Germline V CDR1 and CDR2: DFQATT, SNEGSKA (reference sequence). The CDR3 spans 15 residues. Overall study results and limits: TCR-beta repertoires seemed private in all groups, with no expanded CDR3 amino acid sequences shared. HTLV-1-associated myelopathy had the most TCR clonal expansion, while multiple sclerosis had the least, a level that fell below healthy controls.

This receptor was identified in a woman younger than 45 with multiple sclerosis. The sequenced sample was PBMCs. The rearrangement links TRBV20-1 to TRBJ1-1, with TRBD1 identical over 9 bases. DNA of the CDR3: TGCAGTGCTTACGAGGGCGGACAGGGGAGGACTGAAGCTTTCTTT. Its protein is CSAYEGGQGRTEAFF.